One and the same sample provided the 10 T cell receptor beta chains below, sequenced in a study of T cells in localized non-small cell lung cancer. TCRdb's table, derived via immunoSEQ multiplex PCR, lists solely in-frame clones and lacks some. The table lists some 27,000 clones, around 89% of them singletons. The material was peripheral blood, obtained before any cancer treatment. The receptors originated from a female donor over 55 with stage III squamous cell lung carcinoma.

This clone was detected only a few times. The rearrangement links TRBV7-9 to TRBJ2-3; TRBD1 or TRBD2 may be the D gene (5 bases each). The germline V gene has CDR1 SEHNR and CDR2 FQNEAQ (reference sequence). V gave up 5 bases and J gave up 6 bases, with 9 bases separating them. This CDR3 comprises 12 residues. In DNA form, the CDR3 reads TGTGCCAGCAGCGACAGAGGGGATACGCAGTATTTT. Translated, it gives CASSDRGDTQYF. The full variable domain, in which reference TRBV7-9 and TRBJ2-3 provide the parts outside the CDR3, is DTGVSQNPRHKITKRGQNVTFRCDPISEHNRLYWYRQTLGQGPEFLTYFQNEAQLEKSRLLSDRFSAERPKGSFSTLEIQRTEQGDSAMYLCASSDRGDTQYFGPGTRLTVL.

The chain carries TRBV9 and TRBJ2-3; D is unresolved. Germline V gene sequence: CDR1 SGDLS, CDR2 YYNGEE. This CDR3 is 17 amino acids long. V was shortened by 0 bases and J by 0 bases, with 14 bases between the two germline ends. CDR3 in amino acids: CASSVAGHISSTDTQYF. CDR3 coding DNA: TGTGCCAGCAGCGTAGCTGGCCACATCTCTAGCACAGATACGCAGTATTTT.

The V and J genes are TRBV28 and TRBJ1-4, with 8 nucleotides matching TRBD1. Germline CDR1 and CDR2: MDHEN and SYDVKM. The junction had 9 bases not matched to a gene; V was cut back by 5 bases and J by 4 bases. The CDR3 runs to 16 residues. CDR3 loop: CASSPQDRGYNEKLFF. The DNA of the CDR3 is TGTGCCAGCAGTCCCCAAGACAGGGGTTATAATGAAAAACTGTTTTTT.

By sample fraction, this clone is medium-sized. The J gene is TRBJ2-2, the V gene TRBV2; TRBD1 might be the D (6 bases). There are 11 residues in the CDR3. Germline V gives CDR1 SNHLY, CDR2 FYNNEI. The germline V and J ends were trimmed by 10 bases and 5 bases, with 8 bases remaining between them. The CDR3 DNA reads TGTGCCACCCAGGGGACCGGGGAGCTGTTTTTT. Translated: CATQGTGELFF.

This chain uses TRBV5-1 with TRBJ2-4; tentatively, D is TRBD1 or TRBD2 (6 bases each). Germline V gene sequence: CDR1 SGHRS, CDR2 YFSETQ. This CDR3 region has 14 residues. Trimming left V 4 bases short and J 6 bases short, with 14 bases between. This CDR3 is CASSRGTQGNIQYF. CDR3 sequence (DNA): TGCGCCAGCAGCCGGGGGACACAGGGAAACATTCAGTACTTC.

The V and J genes are TRBV6-6 and TRBJ1-1; D possibly corresponds to TRBD1 (5 bases). The V end was cut by 5 bases, the J end by 4 bases, with 17 bases between. Germline V gene sequence: CDR1 MNHNY, CDR2 SVGAGI (reference sequence). There are 15 residues in the CDR3. The CDR3 DNA follows: TGTGCCAGCAGTACATCGGGACTGGGAGGCACTGAAGCTTTCTTT. This encodes CASSTSGLGGTEAFF.

J is TRBJ2-7 and V is TRBV19; D ambiguous. V gave up 6 bases and J gave up 0 bases, with 15 bases separating them. Germline V gene lookup returns CDR1 LNHDA and CDR2 SQIVND (reference sequence). The CDR3 runs 15 residues. CDR3 DNA sequence: TGTGCCAGTAGCTTTGCTGCGGATAGCTCCTACGAGCAGTACTTC. Translation: CASSFAADSSYEQYF.

A single count supports this clone. The chain recombines TRBV15 with TRBJ2-7; 9 bases map to TRBD1. The CDR3 runs 14 residues. Germline trimming cut 3 bases from V and 2 bases from J; bases unmatched to any gene: 2. CDR1 is LNHNV, CDR2 YYDKDF, per germline (reference sequence). CDR3 loop: CATSRGQGTYEQYF. As DNA, the CDR3 is TGTGCCACCAGCAGGGGACAGGGAACCTACGAGCAGTACTTC.

V usage is TRBV5-1 and J usage is TRBJ1-6; perhaps TRBD1 as D (6 bases). V was cut by 5 bases and J by 5 bases, with 11 bases left in between. The CDR3 sequence is 14 residues long. The germline gives CDR1 SGHRS, CDR2 YFSETQ. The CDR3, as DNA: TGCGCCAGCAGATCGGGGGGCAATAATTCACCCCTCCACTTT. Translating gives CASRSGGNNSPLHF.

The chain's CDR3 is CASSYTRDRAMYF. The CDR3 bases are TGTGCCAGCAGTTACACCCGGGACAGGGCGATGTACTTC. The chain uses TRBV6-5 and TRBJ2-7; 9 bases are shared with TRBD1. Germline CDR1 reads MNHEY; CDR2 reads SVGAGI. The CDR3 extends over 13 amino acids. Unmatched junction bases numbered 8, after V lost 2 bases and J lost 12 bases.